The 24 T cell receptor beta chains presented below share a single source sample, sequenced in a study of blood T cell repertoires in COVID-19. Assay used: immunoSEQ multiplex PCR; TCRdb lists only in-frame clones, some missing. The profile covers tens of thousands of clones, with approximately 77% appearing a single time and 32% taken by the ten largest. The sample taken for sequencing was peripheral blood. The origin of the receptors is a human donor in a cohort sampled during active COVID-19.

The DNA of the CDR3 is TGTGCCAGCAACGGCAGGGAAAATCAGCCCCAGCATTTT. It codes for CASNGRENQPQHF. J is TRBJ1-5 and V is TRBV2, with D possibly TRBD1 on 5 matching bases. The CDR3 runs 13 residues. V shed 7 bases and J shed 4 bases, with 11 bases lying between them. Looked up from germline, CDR1 is SNHLY and CDR2 is FYNNEI.

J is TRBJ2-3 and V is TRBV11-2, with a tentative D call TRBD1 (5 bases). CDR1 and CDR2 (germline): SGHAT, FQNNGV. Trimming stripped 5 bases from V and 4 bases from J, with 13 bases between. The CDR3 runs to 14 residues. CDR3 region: CASSTRVFPDTQYF. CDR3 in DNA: TGTGCCAGCAGCACCAGGGTTTTCCCAGATACGCAGTATTTT.

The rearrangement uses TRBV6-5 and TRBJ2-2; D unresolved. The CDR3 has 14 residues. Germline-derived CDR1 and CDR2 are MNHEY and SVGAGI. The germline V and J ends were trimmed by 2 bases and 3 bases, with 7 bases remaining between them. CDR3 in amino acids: CASSYPGDTGELFF. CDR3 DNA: TGTGCCAGCAGTTACCCTGGAGACACCGGGGAGCTGTTTTTT.

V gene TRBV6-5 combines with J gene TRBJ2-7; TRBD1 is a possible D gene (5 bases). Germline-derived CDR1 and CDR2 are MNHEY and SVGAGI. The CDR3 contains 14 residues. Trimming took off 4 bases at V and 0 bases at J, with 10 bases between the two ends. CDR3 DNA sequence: TGTGCCAGCAGTTCTAGACAGACCTCCTACGAGCAGTACTTC. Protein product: CASSSRQTSYEQYF.

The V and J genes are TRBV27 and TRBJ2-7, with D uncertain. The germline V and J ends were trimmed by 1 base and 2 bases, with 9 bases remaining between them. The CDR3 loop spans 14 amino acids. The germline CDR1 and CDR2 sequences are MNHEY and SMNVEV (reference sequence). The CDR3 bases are TGTGCCAGCAGTTTATTTGGTAGCCCCTACGAGCAGTACTTC. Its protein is CASSLFGSPYEQYF.

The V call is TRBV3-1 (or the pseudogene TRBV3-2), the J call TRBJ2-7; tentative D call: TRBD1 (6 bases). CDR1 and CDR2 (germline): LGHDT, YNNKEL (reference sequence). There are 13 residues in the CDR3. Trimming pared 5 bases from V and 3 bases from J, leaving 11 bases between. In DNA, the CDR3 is TGTGCCAGCAGCAGAGGGACACACTACGAGCAGTACTTC. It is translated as CASSRGTHYEQYF.

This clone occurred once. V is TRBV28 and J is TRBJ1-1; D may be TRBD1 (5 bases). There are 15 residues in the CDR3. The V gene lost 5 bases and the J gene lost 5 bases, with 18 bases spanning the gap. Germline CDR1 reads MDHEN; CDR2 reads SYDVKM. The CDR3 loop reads CASSGAGNKGTEAFF. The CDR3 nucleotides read TGTGCCAGCAGTGGGGCAGGGAATAAGGGTACTGAAGCTTTCTTT.

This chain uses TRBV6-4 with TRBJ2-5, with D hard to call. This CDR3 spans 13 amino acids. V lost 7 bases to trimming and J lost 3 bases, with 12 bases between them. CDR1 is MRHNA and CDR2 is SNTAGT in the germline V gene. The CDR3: CASMRQREETQYF. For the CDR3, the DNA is TGTGCCAGCATGAGGCAGCGTGAAGAGACCCAGTACTTC.

For the CDR3, the DNA is TGTGCCATCAGTGACGGCTATGGCTACACCTTC. Amino acids: CAISDGYGYTF. The genes are TRBV10-3 and TRBJ1-2; no firm D call. Germline CDR1 ENHRY, CDR2 SYGVKD. The CDR3 runs to 11 residues. Trimming stripped 3 bases from V and 4 bases from J, with 3 bases between.

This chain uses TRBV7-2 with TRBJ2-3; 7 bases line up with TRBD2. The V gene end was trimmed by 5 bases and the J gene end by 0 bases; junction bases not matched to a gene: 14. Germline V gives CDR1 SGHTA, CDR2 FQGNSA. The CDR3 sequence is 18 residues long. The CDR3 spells CASSASLLAHRSTDTQYF. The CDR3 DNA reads TGTGCCAGCAGCGCCTCCCTACTAGCGCACCGTAGCACAGATACGCAGTATTTT.

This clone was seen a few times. CDR3 protein: CASSRQAGNTGELFF. CDR3 coding DNA: TGTGCCAGCAGCCGCCAGGCGGGGAACACCGGGGAGCTGTTTTTT. The J gene is TRBJ2-2, the V gene TRBV7-9; TRBD2 might be the D (5 bases). Trimming took 5 bases from V and 1 from J, leaving 11 bases between them. CDR1 is SEHNR, CDR2 FQNEAQ, per germline (reference sequence). The CDR3 sequence is 15 residues long.

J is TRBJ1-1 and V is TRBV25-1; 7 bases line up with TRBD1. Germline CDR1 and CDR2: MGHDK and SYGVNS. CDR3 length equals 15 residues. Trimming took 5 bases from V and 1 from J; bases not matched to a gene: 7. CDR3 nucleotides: TGTGCCAGCAGTCAAGGGGGCTGGGAGAACACTGAAGCTTTCTTT. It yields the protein CASSQGGWENTEAFF.

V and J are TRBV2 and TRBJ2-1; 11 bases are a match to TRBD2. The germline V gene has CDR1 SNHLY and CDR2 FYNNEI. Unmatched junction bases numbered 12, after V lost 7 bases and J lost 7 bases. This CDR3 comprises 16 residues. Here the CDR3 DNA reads TGTGCCAGCACCTTTGTTAGCGGGGGGGCGGGAAATGAGCAGTTCTTC. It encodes CASTFVSGGAGNEQFF.

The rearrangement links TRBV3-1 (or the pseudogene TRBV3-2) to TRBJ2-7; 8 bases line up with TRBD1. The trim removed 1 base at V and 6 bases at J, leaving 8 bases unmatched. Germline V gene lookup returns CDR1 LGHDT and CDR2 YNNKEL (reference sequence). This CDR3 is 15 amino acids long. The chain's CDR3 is CASSQALAQGAEQYF. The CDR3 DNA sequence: TGTGCCAGCAGCCAAGCCTTGGCCCAGGGGGCCGAGCAGTACTTC.

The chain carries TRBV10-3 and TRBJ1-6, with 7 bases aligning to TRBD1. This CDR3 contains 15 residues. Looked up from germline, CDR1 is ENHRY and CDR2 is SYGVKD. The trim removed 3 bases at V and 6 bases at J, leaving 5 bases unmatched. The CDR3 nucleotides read TGTGCCATCAGTGATCCGGGACAGATTAATTCACCCCTCCACTTT. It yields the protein CAISDPGQINSPLHF.

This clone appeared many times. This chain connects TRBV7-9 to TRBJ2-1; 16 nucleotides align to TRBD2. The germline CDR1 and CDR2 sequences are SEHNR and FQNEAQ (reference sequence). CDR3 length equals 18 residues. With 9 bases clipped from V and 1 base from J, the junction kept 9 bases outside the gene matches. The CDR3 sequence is CARSGLAGGPGSYNEQFF. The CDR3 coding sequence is TGTGCCAGGTCGGGACTAGCGGGAGGGCCGGGATCCTACAATGAGCAGTTCTTC.

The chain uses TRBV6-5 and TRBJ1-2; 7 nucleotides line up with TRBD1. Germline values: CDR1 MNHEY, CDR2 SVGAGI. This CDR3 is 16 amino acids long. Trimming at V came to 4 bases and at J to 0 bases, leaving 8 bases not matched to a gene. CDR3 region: CASSSPDRPTNYGYTF. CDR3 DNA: TGTGCCAGCAGTTCTCCGGACAGGCCAACTAACTATGGCTACACCTTC.

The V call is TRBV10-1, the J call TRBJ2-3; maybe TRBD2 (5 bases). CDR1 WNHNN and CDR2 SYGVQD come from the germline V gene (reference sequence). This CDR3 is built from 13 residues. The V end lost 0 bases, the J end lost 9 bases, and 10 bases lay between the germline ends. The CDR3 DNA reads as TGCGCCAGCAGTGAGTCGAACGGAGGAACGCAGTATTTT. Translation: CASSESNGGTQYF.

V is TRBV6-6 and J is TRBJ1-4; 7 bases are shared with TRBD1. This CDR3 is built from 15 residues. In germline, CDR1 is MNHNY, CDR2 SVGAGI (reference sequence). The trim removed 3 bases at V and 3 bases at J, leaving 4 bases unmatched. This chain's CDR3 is CASSYGTVPNEKLFF. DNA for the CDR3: TGTGCCAGCAGTTATGGGACAGTCCCTAATGAAAAACTGTTTTTT.

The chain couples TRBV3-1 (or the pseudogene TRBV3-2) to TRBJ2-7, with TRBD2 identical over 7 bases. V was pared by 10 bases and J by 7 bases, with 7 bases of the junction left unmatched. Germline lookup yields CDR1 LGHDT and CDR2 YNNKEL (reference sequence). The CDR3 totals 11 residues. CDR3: CATRGVREQYF. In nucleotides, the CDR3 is TGTGCCACCCGGGGGGTTAGGGAGCAGTACTTC.

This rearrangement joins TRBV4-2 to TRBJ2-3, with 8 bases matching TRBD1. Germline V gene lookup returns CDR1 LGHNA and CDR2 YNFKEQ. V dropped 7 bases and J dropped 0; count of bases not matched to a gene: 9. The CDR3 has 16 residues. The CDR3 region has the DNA TGTGCCAGCACCTTGACAGGGGCCACTAGCACAGATACGCAGTATTTT. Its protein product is CASTLTGATSTDTQYF.

In DNA form, the CDR3 reads TGTGCCAGCAGTTCCCAGGGTGGCACTGAAGCTTTCTTT. It is translated as CASSSQGGTEAFF. The chain has TRBV6-2 or TRBV6-3 and TRBJ1-1; perhaps TRBD1 as D (5 bases). This CDR3 has 13 residues. The germline gives CDR1 MNHEY, CDR2 SVGEGT. Trimming removed 4 bases from V and 4 bases from J, with 10 bases in between.

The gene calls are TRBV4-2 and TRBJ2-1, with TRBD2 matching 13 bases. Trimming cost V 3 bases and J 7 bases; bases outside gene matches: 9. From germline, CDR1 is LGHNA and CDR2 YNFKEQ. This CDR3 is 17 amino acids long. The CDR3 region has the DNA TGTGCCAGCAGCCACCTACTAGCGGGGGGGCCTCGGAATGAGCAGTTCTTC. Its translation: CASSHLLAGGPRNEQFF.

CDR3 protein: CASTPGGGQGGGSPLHF. In nucleotides, the CDR3 is TGTGCCAGCACCCCGGGGGGGGGACAGGGGGGAGGTTCACCCCTCCACTTT. This chain uses TRBV27 with TRBJ1-6; 11 bases align to TRBD1. The CDR3 contains 17 residues. The V gene's germline CDR1 is MNHEY and CDR2 SMNVEV (reference sequence). After removal of 7 bases from V and 9 bases from J, the junction contained 14 bases not matched to a gene.